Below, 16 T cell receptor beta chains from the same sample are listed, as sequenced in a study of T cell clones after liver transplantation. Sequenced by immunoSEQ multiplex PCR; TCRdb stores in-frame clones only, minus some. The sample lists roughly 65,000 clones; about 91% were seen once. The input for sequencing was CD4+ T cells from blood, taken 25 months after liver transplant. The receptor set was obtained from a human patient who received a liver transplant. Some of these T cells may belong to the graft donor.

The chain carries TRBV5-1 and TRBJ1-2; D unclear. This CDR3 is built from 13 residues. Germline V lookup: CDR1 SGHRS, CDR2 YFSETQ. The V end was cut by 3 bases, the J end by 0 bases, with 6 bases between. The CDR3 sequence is CASSSNTNYGYTF. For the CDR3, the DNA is TGCGCCAGCAGCTCCAATACTAACTATGGCTACACCTTC.

The CDR3 nucleotides are TGCGCCAGCAGCTTGGCCGGGATGACAGGGGGTTATGGCTACACCTTC. Its translation is CASSLAGMTGGYGYTF. The gene calls are TRBV5-1 and TRBJ1-2, with 9 bases aligning to TRBD1. From germline, CDR1 is SGHRS and CDR2 YFSETQ. The CDR3 extends over 16 amino acids. V lost 0 bases and J lost 5; bases outside the gene matches: 8. Using reference TRBV5-1 and TRBJ1-2 for the parts outside the CDR3, the full variable domain is KAGVTQTPRYLIKTRGQQVTLSCSPISGHRSVSWYQQTPGQGLQFLFEYFSETQRNKGNFPGRFSGRQFSNSRSEMNVSTLELGDSALYLCASSLAGMTGGYGYTFGSGTRLTVV.

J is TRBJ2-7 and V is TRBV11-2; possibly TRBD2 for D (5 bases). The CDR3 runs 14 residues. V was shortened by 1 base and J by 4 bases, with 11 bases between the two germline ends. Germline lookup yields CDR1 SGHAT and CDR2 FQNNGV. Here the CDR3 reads CASSLGGLRYEQYF. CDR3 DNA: TGTGCCAGCAGCTTAGGTGGACTCAGATACGAGCAGTACTTC.

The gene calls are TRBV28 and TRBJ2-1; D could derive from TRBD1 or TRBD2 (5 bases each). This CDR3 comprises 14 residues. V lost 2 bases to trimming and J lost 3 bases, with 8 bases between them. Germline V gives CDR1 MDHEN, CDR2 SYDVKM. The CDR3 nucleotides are TGTGCCAGCAGTTTAAAGAGGGGCTACAATGAGCAGTTCTTC. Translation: CASSLKRGYNEQFF.

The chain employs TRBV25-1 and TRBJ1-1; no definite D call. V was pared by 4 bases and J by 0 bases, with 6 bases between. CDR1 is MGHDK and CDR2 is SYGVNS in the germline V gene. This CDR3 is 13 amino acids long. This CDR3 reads CASSAKLNTEAFF. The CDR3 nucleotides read TGTGCCAGCAGTGCGAAGCTGAACACTGAAGCTTTCTTT.

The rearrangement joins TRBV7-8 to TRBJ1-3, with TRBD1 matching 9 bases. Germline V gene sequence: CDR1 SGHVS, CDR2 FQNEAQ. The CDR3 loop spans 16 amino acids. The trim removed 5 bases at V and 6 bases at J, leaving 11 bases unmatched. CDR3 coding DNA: TGTGCCAGCAGCGTACCGGGACAGGGATTCGAAAACACCATATATTTT. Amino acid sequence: CASSVPGQGFENTIYF.

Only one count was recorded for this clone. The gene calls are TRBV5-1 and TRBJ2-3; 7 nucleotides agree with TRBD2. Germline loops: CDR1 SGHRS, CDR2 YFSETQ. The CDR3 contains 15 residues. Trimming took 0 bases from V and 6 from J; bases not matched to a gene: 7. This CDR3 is CASSLGSGTSDTQYF. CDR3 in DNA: TGCGCCAGCAGCTTGGGAAGCGGGACTTCGGATACGCAGTATTTT.

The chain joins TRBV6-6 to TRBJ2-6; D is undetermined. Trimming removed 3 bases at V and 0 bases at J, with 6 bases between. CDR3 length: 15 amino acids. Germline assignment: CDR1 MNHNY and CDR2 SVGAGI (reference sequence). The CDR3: CASSYPGSGANVLTF. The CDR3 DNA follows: TGTGCCAGCAGTTATCCAGGCTCTGGGGCCAACGTCCTGACTTTC.

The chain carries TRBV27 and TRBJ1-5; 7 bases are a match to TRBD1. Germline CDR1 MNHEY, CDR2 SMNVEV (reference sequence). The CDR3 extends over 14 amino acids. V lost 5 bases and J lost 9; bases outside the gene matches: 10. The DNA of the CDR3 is TGTGCCAGCAGTCCCCGGGACAGAGCGGGGCCCCAGCATTTT. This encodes CASSPRDRAGPQHF.

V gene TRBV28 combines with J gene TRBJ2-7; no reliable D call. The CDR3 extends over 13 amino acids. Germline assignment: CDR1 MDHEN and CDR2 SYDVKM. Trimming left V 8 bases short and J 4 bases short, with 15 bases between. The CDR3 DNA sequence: TGTGCCAGCGGAGATTCTAGTTGGTACGAGCAGTACTTC. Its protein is CASGDSSWYEQYF.

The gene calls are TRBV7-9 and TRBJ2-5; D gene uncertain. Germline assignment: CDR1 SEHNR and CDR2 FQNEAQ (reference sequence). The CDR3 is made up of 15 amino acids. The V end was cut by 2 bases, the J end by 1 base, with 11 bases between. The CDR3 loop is CASSLFATSQETQYF. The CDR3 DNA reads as TGTGCCAGCAGCTTATTCGCGACGTCCCAAGAGACCCAGTACTTC.

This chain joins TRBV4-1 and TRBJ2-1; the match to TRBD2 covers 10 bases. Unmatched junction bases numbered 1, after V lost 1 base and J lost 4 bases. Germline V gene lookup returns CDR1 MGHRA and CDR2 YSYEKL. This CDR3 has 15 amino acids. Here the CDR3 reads CASSQASGGYNEQFF. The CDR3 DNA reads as TGCGCCAGCAGCCAAGCTAGCGGGGGATACAATGAGCAGTTCTTC.

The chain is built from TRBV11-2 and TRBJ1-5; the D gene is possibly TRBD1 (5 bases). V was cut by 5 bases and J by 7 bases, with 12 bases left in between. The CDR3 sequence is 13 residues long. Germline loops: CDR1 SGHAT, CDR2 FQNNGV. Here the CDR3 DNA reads TGTGCCAGCAGCCCGGGGCTTGGACAGCCCCAGCATTTT. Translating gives CASSPGLGQPQHF.

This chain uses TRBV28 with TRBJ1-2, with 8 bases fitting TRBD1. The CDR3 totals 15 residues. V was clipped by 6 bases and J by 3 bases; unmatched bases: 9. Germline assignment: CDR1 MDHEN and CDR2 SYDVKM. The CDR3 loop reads CASRPRQGPYYGYTF. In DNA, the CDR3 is TGTGCCAGCAGGCCTAGACAGGGGCCCTACTATGGCTACACCTTC.

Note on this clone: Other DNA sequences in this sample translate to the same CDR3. The DNA for the CDR3 is TGCGCCAGCAGCCTGGAGGGGGAGCAGTACTTC. It codes for CASSLEGEQYF. This chain links TRBV5-1 with TRBJ2-7; TRBD2 is a possible D gene (6 bases). V was cut by 4 bases and J by 7 bases, with 9 bases left in between. The germline V gene encodes CDR1 SGHRS and CDR2 YFSETQ. This CDR3 region has 11 residues.

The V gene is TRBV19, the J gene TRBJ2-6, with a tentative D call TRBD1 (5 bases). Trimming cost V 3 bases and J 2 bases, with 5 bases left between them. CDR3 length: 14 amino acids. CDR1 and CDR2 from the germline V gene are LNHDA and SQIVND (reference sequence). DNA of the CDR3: TGTGCCAGTAGTATGGGGCCTGGGGCCAACGTCCTGACTTTC. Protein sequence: CASSMGPGANVLTF.